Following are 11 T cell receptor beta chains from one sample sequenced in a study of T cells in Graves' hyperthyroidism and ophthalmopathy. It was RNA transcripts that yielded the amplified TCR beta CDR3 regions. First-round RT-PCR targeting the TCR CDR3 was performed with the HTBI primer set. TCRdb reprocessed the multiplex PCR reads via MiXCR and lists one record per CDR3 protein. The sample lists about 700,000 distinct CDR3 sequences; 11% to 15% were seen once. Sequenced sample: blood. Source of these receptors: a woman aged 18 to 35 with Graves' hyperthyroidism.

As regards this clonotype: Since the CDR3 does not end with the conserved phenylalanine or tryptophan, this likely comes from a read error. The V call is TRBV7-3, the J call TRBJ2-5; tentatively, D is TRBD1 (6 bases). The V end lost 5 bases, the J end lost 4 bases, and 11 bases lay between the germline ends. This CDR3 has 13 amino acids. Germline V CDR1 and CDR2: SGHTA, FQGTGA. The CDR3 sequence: CASSQMGAETQYL. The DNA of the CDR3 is TGTGCCAGCAGCCAGATGGGGGCAGAGACCCAGTACCTC.

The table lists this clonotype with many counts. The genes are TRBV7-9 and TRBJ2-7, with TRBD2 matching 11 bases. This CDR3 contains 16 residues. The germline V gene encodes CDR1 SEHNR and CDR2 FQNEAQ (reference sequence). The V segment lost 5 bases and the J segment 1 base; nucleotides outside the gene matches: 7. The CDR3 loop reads CASSGGLAEHSYEQYF. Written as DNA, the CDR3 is TGTGCCAGCAGCGGGGGACTAGCGGAGCATTCCTACGAGCAGTACTTC.

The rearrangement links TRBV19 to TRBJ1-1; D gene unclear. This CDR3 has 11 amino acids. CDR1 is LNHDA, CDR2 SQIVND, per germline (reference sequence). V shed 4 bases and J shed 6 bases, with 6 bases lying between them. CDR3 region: CASSKRAEAFF. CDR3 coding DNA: TGTGCCAGTAGTAAGCGGGCTGAAGCTTTCTTT.

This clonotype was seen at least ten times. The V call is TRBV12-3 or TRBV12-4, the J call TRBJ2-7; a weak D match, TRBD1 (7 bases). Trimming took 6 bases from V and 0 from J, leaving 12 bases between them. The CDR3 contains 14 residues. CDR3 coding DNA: TGTGCCAGCAGGCCTCAGGGGGGCTCCTACGAGCAGTACTTC. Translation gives CASRPQGGSYEQYF.

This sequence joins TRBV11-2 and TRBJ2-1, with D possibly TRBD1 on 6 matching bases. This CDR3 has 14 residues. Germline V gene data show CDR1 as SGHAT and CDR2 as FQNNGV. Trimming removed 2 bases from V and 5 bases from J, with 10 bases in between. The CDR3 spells CASSLQGSNNEQFF. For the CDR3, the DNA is TGTGCCAGCAGCTTACAGGGGTCCAACAATGAGCAGTTCTTC.

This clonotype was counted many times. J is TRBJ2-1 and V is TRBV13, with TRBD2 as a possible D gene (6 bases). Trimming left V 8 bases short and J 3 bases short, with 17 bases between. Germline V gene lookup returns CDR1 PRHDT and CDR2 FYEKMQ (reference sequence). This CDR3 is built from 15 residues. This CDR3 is CASSYRDSFYNEQFF. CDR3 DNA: TGTGCCAGCTCCTACCGGGACTCGTTCTACAATGAGCAGTTCTTC.

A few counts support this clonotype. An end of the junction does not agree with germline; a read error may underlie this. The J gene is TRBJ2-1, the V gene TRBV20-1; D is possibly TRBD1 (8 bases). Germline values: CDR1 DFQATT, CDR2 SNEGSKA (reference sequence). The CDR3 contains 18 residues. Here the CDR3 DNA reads TGCAGTGCCAGAGGTGGACAGGGAGGGGGAGGGCCCTACAATGAGCAGTTCTTC. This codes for CSARGGQGGGGPYNEQFF.

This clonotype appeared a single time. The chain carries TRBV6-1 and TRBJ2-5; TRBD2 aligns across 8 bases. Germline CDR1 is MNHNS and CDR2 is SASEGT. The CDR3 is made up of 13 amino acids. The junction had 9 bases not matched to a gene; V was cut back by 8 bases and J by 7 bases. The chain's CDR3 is CASEDSGTTTQYF. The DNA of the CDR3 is TGTGCCAGCGAGGATAGCGGGACCACGACCCAGTACTTC.

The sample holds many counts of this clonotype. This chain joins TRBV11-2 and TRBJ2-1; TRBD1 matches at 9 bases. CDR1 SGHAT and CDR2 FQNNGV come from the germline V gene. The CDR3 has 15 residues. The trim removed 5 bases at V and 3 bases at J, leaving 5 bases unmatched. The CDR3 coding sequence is TGTGCCAGCAGCCTCGGACAGGGGAACTACAATGAGCAGTTCTTC. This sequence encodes CASSLGQGNYNEQFF.

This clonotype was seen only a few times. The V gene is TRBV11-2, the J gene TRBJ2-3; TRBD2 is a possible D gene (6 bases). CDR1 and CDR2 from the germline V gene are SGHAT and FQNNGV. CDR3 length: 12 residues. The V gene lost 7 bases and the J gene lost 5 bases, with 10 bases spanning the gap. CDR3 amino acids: CASISAGDTQYF. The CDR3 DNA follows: TGTGCCAGCATCTCAGCGGGAGATACGCAGTATTTT.

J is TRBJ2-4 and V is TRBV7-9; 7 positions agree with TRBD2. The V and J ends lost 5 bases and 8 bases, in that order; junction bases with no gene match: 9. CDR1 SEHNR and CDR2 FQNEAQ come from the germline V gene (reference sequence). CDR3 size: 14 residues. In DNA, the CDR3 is TGTGCCAGCAGCCTCGGACTAGATGGAGACATTCAGTACTTC. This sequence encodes CASSLGLDGDIQYF.